Sequencing of this T cell receptor (beta chain) was carried out in a study of CD4 T cells in relation to SARS-CoV-2 and coronaviruses. The wider study: Negative control cultures got HIV-1 Nef peptides or no peptide. Findings of the study overall: Crossreactivity was assessed only for spike protein, not other viral proteins.

A word on this clone: The antigen is not known.

Assay: immunoSEQ multiplex PCR; the TCRdb copy retains only in-frame clones and omits some. The sample shows 10,000 to 11,000 clones, 81% of them seen only once. V was clipped by 3 bases and J by 9 bases; unmatched bases: 12. The CDR3 extends over 16 amino acids. Germline CDR1 KGHSH, CDR2 LQKENI. Unexposed donor CD4+ T cells date from about 2011-2018, before the COVID-19 pandemic. The cells were cultured for about ten days before CD4+ T cells were isolated. This receptor was taken from a human donor in good health. The sequenced sample was CD4+ T cells from PBMCs, cultured in vitro. J is TRBJ2-1 and V is TRBV18; 9 nucleotides align to TRBD2. The CDR3 sequence: CASSPSEAGGRSEQFF. The DNA of the CDR3 is TGTGCCAGCTCACCGTCTGAGGCGGGAGGGCGGAGTGAGCAGTTCTTC.